These T cell receptor beta chains were read from a single sample in a study of beta chain features in type 1 diabetes. Method: immunoSEQ multiplex PCR; TCRdb's copy keeps in-frame clones and lacks some. The table lists about 150,000 clones, approximately 12% of them singletons. Sequenced sample: central memory CD4+ T cells from blood. The receptors shown here come from a man aged 18-30 years in good health. The CDR3 runs from the conserved cysteine through the conserved F or W. D genes are given only for firm matches. Clone size is given for some rows only: seen once, a few or many times, or a class if the clone is expanded.

D	size	V	J	DNA	CDR3
NA	NA	TRBV28	TRBJ1-2	TGTGCCAGCGGCGAGCAGGGGCGAGACTATGGCTACACCTTC	CASGEQGRDYGYTF
NA	NA	TRBV9	TRBJ1-2	TGTGCCAGCGCCGCTTGGGGAAACTATGGCTACACCTTC	CASAAWGNYGYTF
TRBD1	NA	TRBV28	TRBJ2-7	TGTGCCAGCAGCCCGACCTGGACAGGACGGTACGAGCAGTACTTC	CASSPTWTGRYEQYF
NA	NA	TRBV1	TRBJ2-7	TGCACCAGCAGCCAAGAAGACGAGCAGTACTTC	CTSSQEDEQYF
TRBD2	many	TRBV28	TRBJ2-7	TGTGCCAGCTACCTGGCGGGGGGGACCTACGAGCAGTACTTC	CASYLAGGTYEQYF
NA	few	TRBV29-1	TRBJ2-2	TGCAGCGTTGAATCCTACGGAGACGCGAACACCGGGGAGCTGTTTTTT	CSVESYGDANTGELFF
TRBD1	few	TRBV9	TRBJ2-2	TGTGCCAGCAGCGTAGCCGGGACAGGGTTTTCCGGGGAGCTGTTTTTT	CASSVAGTGFSGELFF
NA	NA	TRBV28	TRBJ1-4	TGTGCCAGCAGTCCTTTAAATAGGGGCCCTAATGAAAAACTGTTTTTT	CASSPLNRGPNEKLFF
NA	NA	TRBV4-3	TRBJ1-1	TGCGCCAGCAGCCAACGGGGGGCGAGGGAAGCTTTCTTT	CASSQRGAREAFF
TRBD1	NA	TRBV28	TRBJ2-5	TGTGCCAGCAGCTCTTCGACAGGGCCCAGGGGGACCCAGTACTTC	CASSSSTGPRGTQYF
NA	NA	TRBV28	TRBJ2-7	TGTGCCAGCAGGGCACAGGGTTCGTCTTACGAGCAGTACTTC	CASRAQGSSYEQYF
NA	few	TRBV6-6	TRBJ2-1	TGTGCCAGCAGTTACTCTCGGGGGTGGTTCTTC	CASSYSRGWFF
NA	NA	TRBV5-4	TRBJ2-2	TGTGCCAGCAGCCCCCCGGGGGGCCTGAACACCGGGGAGCTGTTTTTT	CASSPPGGLNTGELFF
NA	NA	TRBV28	TRBJ2-7	TGTGCCAGCAGTTTATCGGGGTACTCCTACGAGCAGTACTTC	CASSLSGYSYEQYF
TRBD2	few	TRBV4-1	TRBJ2-7	TGCGCCAGCAGCCAAGCGGCGGGACTAGGGGCAGACGAGCAGTACTTC	CASSQAAGLGADEQYF
TRBD2	many	TRBV7-2	TRBJ2-1	TGTGCCAGCAGCCCCGCCCGACTAGCCTATGAGCAGTTCTTC	CASSPARLAYEQFF
TRBD1	few	TRBV28	TRBJ2-4	TGTGCCAGCAGTCCCCACAGGGGAGCCAAAAACATTCAGTACTTC	CASSPHRGAKNIQYF
NA	NA	TRBV9	TRBJ1-6	TGTGCCAGCAGCCTGAATAATTCACCCCTCCACTTT	CASSLNNSPLHF
TRBD1	few	TRBV7-3	TRBJ2-4	TGTGCCAGCAGCCCCAACCGGGACAGGGGAAACATTCAGTACTTC	CASSPNRDRGNIQYF
NA	many	TRBV11-2	TRBJ2-3	TGTGCCAGCAGCTCTGAACCAACAGATACGCAGTATTTT	CASSSEPTDTQYF
NA	NA	TRBV9	TRBJ2-1	TGTGCCAGCAGCGTAGAGGCCAGGGCTTCGGGCAATGAGCAGTTCTTC	CASSVEARASGNEQFF
NA	NA	TRBV6-5	TRBJ1-2	TGTGCCAGCAGTCCAGGGGCGGGCTACACCTTC	CASSPGAGYTF
NA	NA	TRBV9	TRBJ1-3	TGTGCCAGCAGCGTAGAGGGGCTCTCTGGAAACACCATATATTTT	CASSVEGLSGNTIYF
NA	NA	TRBV29-1	TRBJ1-1	TGCAGCGTTGATACGCGACAAATTAACACTGAAGCTTTCTTT	CSVDTRQINTEAFF
NA	NA	TRBV11-2	TRBJ2-1	TGTGCCAGCAGTTCCTGGGGGGATGAGCAGTTCTTC	CASSSWGDEQFF
NA	few	TRBV7-2	TRBJ1-1	TGTGCCAGCAGCCAACCGATGAACACTGAAGCTTTCTTT	CASSQPMNTEAFF
TRBD2	few	TRBV7-2	TRBJ2-1	TGTGCCAGCAGCGAACTAGCGGGGGGACATTCCGCGTTCTTC	CASSELAGGHSAFF
NA	few	TRBV27	TRBJ1-1	TGTGCCAGCCGCAGGAACACTGAAGCTTTCTTT	CASRRNTEAFF
NA	few	TRBV7-7	TRBJ2-1	TGTGCCAGCAGCTCCACAGGAGTCGAGCAGTTCTTC	CASSSTGVEQFF
NA	NA	TRBV5-5	TRBJ2-3	TGTGCCAGCAAGCTACGGGGTGTTAGCACAGATACGCAGTATTTT	CASKLRGVSTDTQYF
TRBD2	few	TRBV7-2	TRBJ2-3	TGTGCCAGCAGCTTACGGGAGGGAGGGGGCACAGATACGCAGTATTTT	CASSLREGGGTDTQYF
NA	NA	TRBV10-3	TRBJ1-1	TGTGCCATCAGTGAGCCGAGGGAAGCTAGGATGAACACTGAAGCTTTCTTT	CAISEPREARMNTEAFF
TRBD1	NA	TRBV25-1	TRBJ1-2	TGTGCCAGCAGTGAACATCGACAGGGAGGCTCAGATGGCTACACCTTC	CASSEHRQGGSDGYTF
TRBD1	few	TRBV11-1	TRBJ2-1	TGTGCCACCAAGAAACCGGGACAGTCCTACAATGAGCAGTTCTTC	CATKKPGQSYNEQFF
NA	NA	TRBV5-1	TRBJ2-1	TGCGCCAGCAGCCTCAGCCGCTCCTACAATGAGCAGTTCTTC	CASSLSRSYNEQFF
NA	NA	TRBV7-6	TRBJ2-6	TGTGCCAGCAGCCCTATGGGGGCTGGGGCCAACGTCCTGACTTTC	CASSPMGAGANVLTF
NA	NA	TRBV7-2	TRBJ1-4	TGTGCCAGCAGCTCTGGGTCGACTCTCCTTAATGAAAAACTGTTTTTT	CASSSGSTLLNEKLFF
TRBD1	NA	TRBV10-3	TRBJ1-1	TGTGCCATCAGCCCGGGACAGGGGAACACTGAAGCTTTCTTT	CAISPGQGNTEAFF
TRBD1	few	TRBV9	TRBJ1-1	TGTGCCAGCAGCGTAGCCGGGGACAGGGGCGACACTGAAGCTTTCTTT	CASSVAGDRGDTEAFF
NA	NA	TRBV29-1	TRBJ2-2	TGCAGCGTTGGAGGCAGGGGGAGAGCGGGAGTCACCGGGGAGCTGTTTTTT	CSVGGRGRAGVTGELFF
NA	few	TRBV5-4	TRBJ1-1	TGTGCCAGCAGCTTGGCTGCTCGGACGAACACTGAAGCTTTCTTT	CASSLAARTNTEAFF
NA	NA	TRBV7-2	TRBJ2-6	TGTGCCAGAGGTGTCTCGAGCTCTGGGGCCAACGTCCTGACTTTC	CARGVSSSGANVLTF
NA	NA	TRBV5-1	TRBJ1-1	TGCGCCAGCAGCTTGGCCGGGCAGGGACGTATGAACACTGAAGCTTTCTTT	CASSLAGQGRMNTEAFF
NA	NA	TRBV11-2	TRBJ2-7	TGTGCCAGCAGCGGGCAAGTCTACGAGCAGTACTTC	CASSGQVYEQYF
NA	NA	TRBV1	TRBJ2-3	TGCACCAGCAGCCAAGACGGGACACATACGCAGTATTTT	CTSSQDGTHTQYF
NA	many	TRBV10-3	TRBJ2-3	TGTGCCATCAGGCGCGGGACGGACACAGATACGCAGTATTTT	CAIRRGTDTDTQYF
NA	few	TRBV2	TRBJ1-3	TGTGCCAGCAGTGAACGGGCGGAAGGGACTGCTTCTTATGGAAACACCATATATTTT	CASSERAEGTASYGNTIYF
NA	few	TRBV19	TRBJ2-1	TGTGCCAGTAGTAAGGGCTGGAGCAATGAGCAGTTCTTC	CASSKGWSNEQFF
NA	few	TRBV29-1	TRBJ2-2	TGCAGCGTTGAATTGGCGAAGCAACGCACCGGGGAGCTGTTTTTT	CSVELAKQRTGELFF
TRBD2	few	TRBV10-3	TRBJ2-2	TGTGCCTCGGGGACTAGCGGGTACACCGGGGAGCTGTTTTTT	CASGTSGYTGELFF
NA	few	TRBV19	TRBJ2-4	TGTGCCAGTAGTATCCCTCGATTCGGACCCGCCAAAAACATTCAGTACTTC	CASSIPRFGPAKNIQYF
TRBD1	few	TRBV29-1	TRBJ1-1	TGCAGCGTAGAGTACAGGGGTGGTAGGACTGAAGCTTTCTTT	CSVEYRGGRTEAFF
NA	few	TRBV30	TRBJ1-1	TGTGCCTGGAGTCCCACCCCAGGGAGGGGGAACACTGAAGCTTTCTTT	CAWSPTPGRGNTEAFF
NA	few	TRBV27	TRBJ2-5	TGTGCCAGCAGTCCACTGCAGTACCAAGAGACCCAGTACTTC	CASSPLQYQETQYF
TRBD1	few	TRBV28	TRBJ1-2	TGTGCCAGCAGTTTGGGACAGTCTATCTATGGCTACACCTTC	CASSLGQSIYGYTF
TRBD1	few	TRBV7-9	TRBJ1-2	TGTGCCAGCAGTAATGACAGGGGTTATGGCTACACCTTC	CASSNDRGYGYTF
TRBD2	NA	TRBV18	TRBJ2-1	TGTGCCAGCTCTCCTCTAGCGGGACGGGGCAATGAGCAGTTCTTC	CASSPLAGRGNEQFF
NA	many	TRBV18	TRBJ1-5	TGTGCCAGCTCACCCGACCCGGGGGGCAATCAGCCCCAGCATTTT	CASSPDPGGNQPQHF